This record looks at one T cell receptor beta chain sequence and its context. A second PCR of about 7 to 12 cycles used a sample-barcoded 5' primer and a J-beta primer mix. TCRdb re-analysed the 5' RACE reads in MiXCR, keeping a single row per CDR3 protein. The table includes about 1,400,000 distinct CDR3 sequences, roughly 40% detected once. Around 9.4 milliliters was the volume of peripheral blood drawn from each donor. The authors isolated at least 6.5 million PBMCs per sample. This record belongs to a study of blood T cells in healthy people across ages. For the study at large: About one barcoded beta molecule per two T cells was the capture yield of template switching.

Trimming shortened V by 0 bases and J by 2 bases, and 8 bases separated the two germline ends. This CDR3 is built from 15 residues. Germline V gene sequence: CDR1 LGHDT, CDR2 YNNKEL (reference sequence). The sample comprised blood. The chain uses TRBV3-1 and TRBJ2-4; a possible D gene is TRBD2 (6 bases). The clonotype originates from a woman under 30 in good health. The CDR3 bases are TGTGCCAGCAGCCAAGAGGAGGGGTCCAAAAACATTCAGTACTTC. It translates to CASSQEEGSKNIQYF.